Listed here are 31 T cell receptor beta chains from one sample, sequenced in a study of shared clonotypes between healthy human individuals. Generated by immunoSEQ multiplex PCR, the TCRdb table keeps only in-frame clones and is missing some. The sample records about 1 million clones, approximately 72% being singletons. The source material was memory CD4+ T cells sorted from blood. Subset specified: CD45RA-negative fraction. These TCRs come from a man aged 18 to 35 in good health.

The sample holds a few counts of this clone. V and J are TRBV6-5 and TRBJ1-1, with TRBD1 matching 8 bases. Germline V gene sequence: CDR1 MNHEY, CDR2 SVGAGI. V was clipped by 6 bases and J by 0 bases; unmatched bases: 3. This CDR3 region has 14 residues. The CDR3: CASRRTGMNTEAFF. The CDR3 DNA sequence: TGTGCCAGCAGGAGGACAGGGATGAACACTGAAGCTTTCTTT.

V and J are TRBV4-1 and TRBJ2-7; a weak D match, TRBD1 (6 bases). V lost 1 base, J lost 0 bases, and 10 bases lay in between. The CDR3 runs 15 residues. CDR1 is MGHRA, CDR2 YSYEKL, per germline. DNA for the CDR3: TGCGCCAGCAGCCAAGGACAGGCAGACTCCTACGAGCAGTACTTC. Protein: CASSQGQADSYEQYF.

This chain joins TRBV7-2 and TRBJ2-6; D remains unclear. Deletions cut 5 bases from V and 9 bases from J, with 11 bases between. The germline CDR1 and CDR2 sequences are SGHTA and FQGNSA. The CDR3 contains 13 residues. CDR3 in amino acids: CASSPITLNVLTF. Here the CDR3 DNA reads TGTGCCAGCAGCCCGATTACCCTCAACGTCCTGACTTTC. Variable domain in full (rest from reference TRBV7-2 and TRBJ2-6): GAGVSQSPSNKVTEKGKDVELRCDPISGHTALYWYRQSLGQGLEFLIYFQGNSAPDKSGLPSDRFSAERTGGSVSTLTIQRTQQEDSAVYLCASSPITLNVLTFGAGSRLTVL.

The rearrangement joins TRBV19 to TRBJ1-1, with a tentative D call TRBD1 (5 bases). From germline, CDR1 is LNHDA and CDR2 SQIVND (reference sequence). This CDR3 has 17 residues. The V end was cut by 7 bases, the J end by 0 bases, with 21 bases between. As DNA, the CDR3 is TGTGCCAGTACCCACCCCCAGGGAGCGGTGATGAACACTGAAGCTTTCTTT. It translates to CASTHPQGAVMNTEAFF.

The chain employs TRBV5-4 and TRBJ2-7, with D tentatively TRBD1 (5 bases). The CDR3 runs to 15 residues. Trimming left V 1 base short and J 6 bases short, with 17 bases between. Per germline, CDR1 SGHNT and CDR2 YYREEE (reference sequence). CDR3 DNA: TGTGCCAGCAGCTTGAGGCAGGGCTTGCCCGCCGAGCAGTACTTC. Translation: CASSLRQGLPAEQYF.

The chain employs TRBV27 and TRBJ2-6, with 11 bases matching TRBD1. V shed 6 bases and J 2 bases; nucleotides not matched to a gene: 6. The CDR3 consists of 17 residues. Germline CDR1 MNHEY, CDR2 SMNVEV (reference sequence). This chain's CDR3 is CASSPGQGAPGANVLTF. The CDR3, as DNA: TGTGCCAGCAGCCCTGGACAGGGGGCGCCTGGGGCCAACGTCCTGACTTTC.

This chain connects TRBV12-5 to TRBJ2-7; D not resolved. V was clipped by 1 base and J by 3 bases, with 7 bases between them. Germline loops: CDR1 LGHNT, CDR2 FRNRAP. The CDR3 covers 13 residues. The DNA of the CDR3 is TGTGCTAGTGGTTTGGGGCCGGGCTACGAGCAGTACTTC. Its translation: CASGLGPGYEQYF.

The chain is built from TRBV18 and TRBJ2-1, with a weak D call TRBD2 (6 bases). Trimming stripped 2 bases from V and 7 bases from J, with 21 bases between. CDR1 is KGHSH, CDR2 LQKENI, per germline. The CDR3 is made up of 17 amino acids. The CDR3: CASSPTIRTPGGNEQFF. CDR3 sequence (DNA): TGTGCCAGCTCACCAACGATCCGGACACCCGGAGGGAATGAGCAGTTCTTC.

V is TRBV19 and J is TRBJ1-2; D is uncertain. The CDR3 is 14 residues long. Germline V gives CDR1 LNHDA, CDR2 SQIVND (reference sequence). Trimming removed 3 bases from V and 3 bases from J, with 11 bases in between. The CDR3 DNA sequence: TGTGCCAGTAGTATCACCCTAAGGGACTATGGCTACACCTTC. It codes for CASSITLRDYGYTF. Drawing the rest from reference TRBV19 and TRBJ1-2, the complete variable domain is DGGITQSPKYLFRKEGQNVTLSCEQNLNHDAMYWYRQDPGQGLRLIYYSQIVNDFQKGDIAEGYSVSREKKESFPLTVTSAQKNPTAFYLCASSITLRDYGYTFGSGTRLTVV.

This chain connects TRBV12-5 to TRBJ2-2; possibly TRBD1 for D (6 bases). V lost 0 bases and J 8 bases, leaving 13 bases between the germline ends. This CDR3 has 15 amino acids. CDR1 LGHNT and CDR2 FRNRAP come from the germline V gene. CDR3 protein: CASGLVQGGIGELFF. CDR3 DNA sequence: TGTGCTAGTGGTTTGGTACAGGGTGGCATTGGGGAGCTGTTTTTT.

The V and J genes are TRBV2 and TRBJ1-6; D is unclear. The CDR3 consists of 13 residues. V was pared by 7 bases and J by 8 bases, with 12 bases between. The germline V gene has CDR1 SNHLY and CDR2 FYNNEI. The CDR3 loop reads CASNLREDSPLHF. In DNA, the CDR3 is TGTGCCAGCAACCTCCGGGAGGATTCACCCCTCCACTTT. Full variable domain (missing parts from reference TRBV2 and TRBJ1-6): EPEVTQTPSHQVTQMGQEVILRCVPISNHLYFYWYRQILGQKVEFLVSFYNNEISEKSEIFDDQFSVERPDGSNFTLKIRSTKLEDSAMYFCASNLREDSPLHFGNGTRLTVT.

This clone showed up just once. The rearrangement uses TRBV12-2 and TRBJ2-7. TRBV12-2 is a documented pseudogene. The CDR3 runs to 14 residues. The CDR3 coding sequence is TGTGCAAGTCGCTTATTCGGCCTCATATACGAGCAGTACTTC. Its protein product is CASRLFGLIYEQYF.

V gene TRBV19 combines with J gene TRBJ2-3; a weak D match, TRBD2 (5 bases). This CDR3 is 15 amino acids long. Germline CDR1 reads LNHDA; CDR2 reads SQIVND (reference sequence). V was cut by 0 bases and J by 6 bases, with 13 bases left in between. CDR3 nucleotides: TGTGCCAGTAGTATAGATAGGGTGTCGGGGGATACGCAGTATTTT. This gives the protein CASSIDRVSGDTQYF.

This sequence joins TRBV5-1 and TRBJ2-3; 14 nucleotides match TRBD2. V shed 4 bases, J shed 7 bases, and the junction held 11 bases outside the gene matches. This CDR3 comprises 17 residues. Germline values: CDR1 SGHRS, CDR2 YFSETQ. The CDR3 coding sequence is TGCGCCAGCAGCGGGCCCGGGACTAGCGGGAGTCCCCATACGCAGTATTTT. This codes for CASSGPGTSGSPHTQYF.

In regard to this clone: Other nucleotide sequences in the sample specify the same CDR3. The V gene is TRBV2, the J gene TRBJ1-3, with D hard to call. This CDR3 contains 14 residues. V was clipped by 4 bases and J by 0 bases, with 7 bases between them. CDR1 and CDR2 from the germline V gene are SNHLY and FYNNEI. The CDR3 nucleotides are TGTGCCAGCAGTGCAGGATCCTCTGGAAACACCATATATTTT. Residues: CASSAGSSGNTIYF.

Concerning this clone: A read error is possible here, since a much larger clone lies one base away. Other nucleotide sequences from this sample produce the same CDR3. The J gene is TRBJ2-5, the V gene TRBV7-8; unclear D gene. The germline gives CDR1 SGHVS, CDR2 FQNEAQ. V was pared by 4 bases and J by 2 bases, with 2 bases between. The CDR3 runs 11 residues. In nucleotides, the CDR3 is TGTGCCAGCAGCTCTCAAGAGACCCAGTACTTC. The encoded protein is CASSSQETQYF.

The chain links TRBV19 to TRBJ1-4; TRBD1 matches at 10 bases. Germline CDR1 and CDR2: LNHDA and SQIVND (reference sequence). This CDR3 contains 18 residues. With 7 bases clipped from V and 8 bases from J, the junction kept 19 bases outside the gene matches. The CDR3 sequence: CASTLGRVWGQGYEKLFF. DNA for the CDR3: TGTGCCAGTACCCTAGGAAGGGTGTGGGGACAGGGGTACGAAAAACTGTTTTTT.

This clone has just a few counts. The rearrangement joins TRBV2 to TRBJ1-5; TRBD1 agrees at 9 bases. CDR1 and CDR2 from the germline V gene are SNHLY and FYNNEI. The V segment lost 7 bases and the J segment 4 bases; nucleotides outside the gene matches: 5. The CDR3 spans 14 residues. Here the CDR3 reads CASKGQGRNQPQHF. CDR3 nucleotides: TGTGCCAGCAAGGGACAGGGACGTAATCAGCCCCAGCATTTT.

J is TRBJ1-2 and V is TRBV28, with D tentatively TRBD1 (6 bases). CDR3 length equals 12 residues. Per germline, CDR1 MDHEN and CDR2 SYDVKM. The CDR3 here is CATWDKAYGYTF. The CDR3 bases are TGTGCTACGTGGGACAAAGCCTATGGCTACACCTTC.

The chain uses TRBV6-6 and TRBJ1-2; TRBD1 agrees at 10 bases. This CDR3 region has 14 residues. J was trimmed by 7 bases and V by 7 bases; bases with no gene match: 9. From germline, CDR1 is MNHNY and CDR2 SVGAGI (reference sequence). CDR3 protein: CASNEGGQGPGYTF. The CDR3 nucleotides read TGTGCCAGCAACGAAGGGGGACAGGGGCCTGGCTACACCTTC.

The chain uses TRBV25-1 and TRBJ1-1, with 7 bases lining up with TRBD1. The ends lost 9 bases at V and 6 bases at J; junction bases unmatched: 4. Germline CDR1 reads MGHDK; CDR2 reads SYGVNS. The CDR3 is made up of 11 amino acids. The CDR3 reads CASQGGPEAFF. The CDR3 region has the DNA TGTGCCAGTCAAGGGGGCCCTGAAGCTTTCTTT.

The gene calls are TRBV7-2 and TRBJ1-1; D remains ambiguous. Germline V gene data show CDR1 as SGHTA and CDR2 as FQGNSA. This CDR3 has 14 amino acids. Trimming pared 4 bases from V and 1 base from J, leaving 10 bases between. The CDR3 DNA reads TGTGCCAGCAGCTCGGACGGCCGGAACACTGAAGCTTTCTTT. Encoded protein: CASSSDGRNTEAFF.

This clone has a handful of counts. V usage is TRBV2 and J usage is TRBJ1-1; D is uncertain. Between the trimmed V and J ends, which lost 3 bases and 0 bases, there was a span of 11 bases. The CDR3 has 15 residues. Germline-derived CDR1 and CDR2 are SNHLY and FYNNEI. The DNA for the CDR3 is TGTGCCAGCAGTGAGCCGGCAGGATTGAACACTGAAGCTTTCTTT. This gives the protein CASSEPAGLNTEAFF. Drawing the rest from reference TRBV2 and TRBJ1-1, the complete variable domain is EPEVTQTPSHQVTQMGQEVILRCVPISNHLYFYWYRQILGQKVEFLVSFYNNEISEKSEIFDDQFSVERPDGSNFTLKIRSTKLEDSAMYFCASSEPAGLNTEAFFGQGTRLTVV.

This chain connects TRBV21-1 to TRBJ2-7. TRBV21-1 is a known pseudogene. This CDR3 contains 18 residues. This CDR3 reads CASLADTGKTGEVYEQYF. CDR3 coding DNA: TGTGCCAGCCTAGCAGATACGGGAAAAACAGGTGAAGTCTACGAGCAGTACTTC.

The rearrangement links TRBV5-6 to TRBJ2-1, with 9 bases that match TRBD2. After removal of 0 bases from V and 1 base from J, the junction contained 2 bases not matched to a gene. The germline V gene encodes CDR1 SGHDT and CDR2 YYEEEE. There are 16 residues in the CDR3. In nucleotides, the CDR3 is TGTGCCAGCAGCTTGGGGGCGGGAGGGTCCTACAATGAGCAGTTCTTC. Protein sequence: CASSLGAGGSYNEQFF.

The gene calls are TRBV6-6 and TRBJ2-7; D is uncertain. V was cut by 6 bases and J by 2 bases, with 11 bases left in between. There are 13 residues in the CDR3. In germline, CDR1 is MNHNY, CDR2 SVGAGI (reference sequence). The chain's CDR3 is CASSPPATYEQYF. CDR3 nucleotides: TGTGCCAGCAGCCCACCGGCGACCTACGAGCAGTACTTC.

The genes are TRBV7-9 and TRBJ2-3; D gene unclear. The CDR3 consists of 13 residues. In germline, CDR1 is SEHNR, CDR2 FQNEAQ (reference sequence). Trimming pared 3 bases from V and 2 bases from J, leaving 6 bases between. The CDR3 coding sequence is TGTGCCAGCAGCTTGGGCCTCACAGATACGCAGTATTTT. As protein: CASSLGLTDTQYF.

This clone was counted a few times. The CDR3 region has the DNA TGTGCCAGTCGACAGGGGCCTAACACCGGGGAGCTGTTTTTT. Its protein product is CASRQGPNTGELFF. The chain combines TRBV19 with TRBJ2-2; 8 nucleotides agree with TRBD1. Germline V gene lookup returns CDR1 LNHDA and CDR2 SQIVND (reference sequence). V gave up 8 bases and J gave up 2 bases; unmatched junction bases: 4. CDR3 size: 14 residues.

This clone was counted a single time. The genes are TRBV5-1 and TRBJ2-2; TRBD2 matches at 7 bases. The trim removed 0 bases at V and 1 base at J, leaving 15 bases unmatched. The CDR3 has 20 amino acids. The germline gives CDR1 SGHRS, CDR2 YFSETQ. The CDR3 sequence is CASSLAGTGGAPKNTGELFF. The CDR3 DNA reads TGCGCCAGCAGCTTGGCCGGGACGGGAGGAGCTCCAAAGAACACCGGGGAGCTGTTTTTT.

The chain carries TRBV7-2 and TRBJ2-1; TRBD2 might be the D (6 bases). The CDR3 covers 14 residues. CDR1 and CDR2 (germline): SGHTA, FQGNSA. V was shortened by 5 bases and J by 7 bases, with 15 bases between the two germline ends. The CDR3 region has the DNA TGTGCCAGCAGCGCCCAGACTGGGGGGAATGAGCAGTTCTTC. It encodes CASSAQTGGNEQFF.

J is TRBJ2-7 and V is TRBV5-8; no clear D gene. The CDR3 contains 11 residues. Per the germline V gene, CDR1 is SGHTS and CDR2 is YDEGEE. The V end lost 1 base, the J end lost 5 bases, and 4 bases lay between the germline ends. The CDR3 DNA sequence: TGTGCCAGCAGCTTGTTTAACGAGCAGTACTTC. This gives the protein CASSLFNEQYF.